This T cell receptor (beta chain) was profiled in a study of blood T cell repertoires in COVID-19. Study-wide context: Whether acute or convalescent, the COVID-19 samples came from the United States, Italy and Spain. T cells, B-cell-depleted T cells, or PBMCs provided the cDNA or gDNA that served as material.

Germline V gives CDR1 SGHRS, CDR2 YFSETQ. The V end lost 4 bases, the J end lost 0 bases, and 23 bases lay between the germline ends. This CDR3 spans 20 amino acids. Study processing details: Amplification of reference gene primers provided the estimated nucleated cell counts. Using immunoSEQ multiplex PCR, the repertoire was profiled, and TCRdb retains in-frame clones only, with some absent. V, J and clone size were drawn from that table, and D and trimming were deduced from the DNA. Of roughly 100,000 clones in the sample, around 90% are singletons; the top ten hold around 3.1%. The clonotype originates from a man aged 50-59 years in a cohort sampled during active COVID-19. This chain uses TRBV5-1 with TRBJ2-6; D may be TRBD2 (5 bases). The sequenced sample consisted of peripheral blood. This chain's CDR3 is CASSPGIKLTPFSGANVLTF. The CDR3 nucleotides read TGCGCCAGCAGCCCGGGGATTAAGCTTACCCCTTTCTCTGGGGCCAACGTCCTGACTTTC.